This T cell receptor beta chain was profiled in a study of cytomegalovirus exposure and HLA in healthy donors. The V end was cut by 2 bases, the J end by 1 base, with 12 bases between. The CDR3 loop spans 15 amino acids. Germline lookup yields CDR1 PRHDT and CDR2 FYEKMQ (reference sequence). With regard to this clone: What it binds is unknown.

PCR amplification relied on 60 Vbeta primers (plus 13 Jbeta primers). Only in-frame clones appear in the TCRdb table, and some are missing; sequencing was by immunoSEQ multiplex PCR. The table lists approximately 150,000 clones. Study-level findings and limits: As was reported, the classifier diagnosed cytomegalovirus status with high specificity and sensitivity. Later analysis associated a missense DCLRE1C variant with TCR beta V- and J-gene trimming. With further analysis later on, most CMV-associated TCR beta chains appeared HLA-restricted.

Sequencing used PBMCs. The chain recombines TRBV13 with TRBJ2-7, with D tentatively TRBD1 (6 bases). This TCR came from a woman aged 18-29 years in good health and CMV-seronegative. CDR3 sequence: CASSLIGTTSYEQYF. In DNA, the CDR3 is TGTGCCAGCAGCTTAATCGGGACAACTTCCTACGAGCAGTACTTC. The full variable domain, rest sourced from reference TRBV13 and TRBJ2-7, is AAGVIQSPRHLIKEKRETATLKCYPIPRHDTVYWYQQGPGQDPQFLISFYEKMQSDKGSIPDRFSAQQFSDYHSELNMSSLELGDSALYFCASSLIGTTSYEQYFGPGTRLTVT.